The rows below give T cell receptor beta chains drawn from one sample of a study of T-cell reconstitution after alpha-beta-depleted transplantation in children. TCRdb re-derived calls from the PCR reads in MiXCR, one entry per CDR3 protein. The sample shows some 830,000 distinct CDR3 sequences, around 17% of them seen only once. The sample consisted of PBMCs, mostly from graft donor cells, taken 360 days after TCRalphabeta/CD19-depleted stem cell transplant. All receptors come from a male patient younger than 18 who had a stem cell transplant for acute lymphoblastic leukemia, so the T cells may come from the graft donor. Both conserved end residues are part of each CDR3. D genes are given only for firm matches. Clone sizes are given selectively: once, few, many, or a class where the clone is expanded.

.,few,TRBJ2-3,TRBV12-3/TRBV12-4,TGTGCCAGCAGTCCCCCGGGTAACACAGATACGCAGTATTTT,CASSPPGNTDTQYF
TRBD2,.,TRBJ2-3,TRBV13,TGTGCCAGCAGCTTAACCGGGACTAGGGGCCCCACAGATACGCAGTATTTT,CASSLTGTRGPTDTQYF
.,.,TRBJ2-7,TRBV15,TGTGCCACCAGCAGATTGACGGGGCTCCGTTTCGAGCAGTACTTC,CATSRLTGLRFEQYF
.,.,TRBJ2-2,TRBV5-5,TGTGCCAGCAGCTTAGGGCCATCGACCACCGGGGAGCTGTTTTTT,CASSLGPSTTGELFF
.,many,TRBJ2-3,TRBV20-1,TGCAGTGCGACGCCGTTAGTAGCGCTCAGGAGTGGGATCACAGATACGCAGTATTTT,CSATPLVALRSGITDTQYF
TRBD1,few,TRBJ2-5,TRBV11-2,TGTGCCAGCGCGGCGGGGACAGGGGTACAAGAGACCCAGTACTTC,CASAAGTGVQETQYF
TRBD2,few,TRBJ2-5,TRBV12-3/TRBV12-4,TGTGCCAGCAGTCCGCCCGCGGGACTAGGCCAAGAGACCCAGTACTTC,CASSPPAGLGQETQYF
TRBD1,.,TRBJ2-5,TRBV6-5,TGTGCCAGCAGTTACACAGGGACAGGGACCAAAGAGACCCAGTACTTC,CASSYTGTGTKETQYF
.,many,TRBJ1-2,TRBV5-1,TGCGCCAGCAGCCCTCTCCTGATGGTCTATGGCTACACCTTC,CASSPLLMVYGYTF
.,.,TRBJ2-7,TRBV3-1,TGTGCCAGCAGCCTGCGGACAGAGTTTGGACCAGGGGCGAACGAGCAGTACTTC,CASSLRTEFGPGANEQYF
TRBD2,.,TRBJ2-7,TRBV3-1,TGTGCCAGCAGCCAAGACCCTAGCGGGAGTGGTGAGCAGTACTTC,CASSQDPSGSGEQYF
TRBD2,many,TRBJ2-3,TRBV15,TGTGCCACCAGCACTGGGGGGGATGCAGATACGCAGTATTTT,CATSTGGDADTQYF
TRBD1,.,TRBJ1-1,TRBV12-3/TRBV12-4,TGTGCCAGCAGTTTAGTCCCGGGACAGGGGGCAGAGAGTGAAGCTTTCTTT,CASSLVPGQGAESEAFF
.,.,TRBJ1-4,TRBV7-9,TGTGCCAGCAGCCCAGCGGGACGGCAAAATGAAAAACTGTTTTTT,CASSPAGRQNEKLFF
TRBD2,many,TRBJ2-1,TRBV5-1,TGCGCCAGCATCCTCGCGGCGGGAGTCTCTAGTGAGCAGTTCTTC,CASILAAGVSSEQFF
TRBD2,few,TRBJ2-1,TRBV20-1,TGCAGTGCCCGCGGCCTAGCGGGTCCCAGCTCCTACAATGAGCAGTTCTTC,CSARGLAGPSSYNEQFF
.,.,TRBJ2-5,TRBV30,TGTGCCTGGAGGTTCCAAGAGACCCAGTACTTC,CAWRFQETQYF
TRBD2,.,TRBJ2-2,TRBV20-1,TGCAGTGCTAGTGCGGGACTAGCGGGAGGACTCATCACCGGGGAGCTGTTTTTT,CSASAGLAGGLITGELFF
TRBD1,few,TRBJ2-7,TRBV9,TGTGCCAGCAGCCCAATTACCGGGACAGGGGGCGCTGAGCAGTACTTC,CASSPITGTGGAEQYF
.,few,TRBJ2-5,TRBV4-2,TGTGCCAGCAGCCCCGCGGGACCACCCGACGAGACCCAGTACTTC,CASSPAGPPDETQYF
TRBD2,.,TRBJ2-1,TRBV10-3,TGTGCCATCAGTGCCCCTTCGGGGGGGGTTAACAATGAGCAGTTCTTC,CAISAPSGGVNNEQFF
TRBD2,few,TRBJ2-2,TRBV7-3,TGTGCCAGCAGTCGCGATAGACTAGCGGTGAACACCGGGGAGCTGTTTTTT,CASSRDRLAVNTGELFF
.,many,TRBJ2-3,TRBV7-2,TGTGCCAGCAGCCTTAACGGGGTTTCTAGCACAGATACGCAGTATTTT,CASSLNGVSSTDTQYF
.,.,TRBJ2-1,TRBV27,TGTGCCAGCCGATCCAGGTTAAGCTCCTACAATGAGCAGTTCTTC,CASRSRLSSYNEQFF
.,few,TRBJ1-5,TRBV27,TGTGCCAGCAGTTTTCTGGGACGTCAGCCCCAGCATTTT,CASSFLGRQPQHF
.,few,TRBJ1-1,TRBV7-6,TGTGCCAGCAGCTTAATACCCTTCAGGGCGGCCACTGAAGCTTTCTTT,CASSLIPFRAATEAFF
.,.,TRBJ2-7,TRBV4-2,TGTGCCAGCAGCCCCGTAGGACCTCCGAACGAGCAGTACTTC,CASSPVGPPNEQYF
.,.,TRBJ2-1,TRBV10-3,TGTGCCATCAGTGCCCCTTCTGATGAGCAGTTCTTC,CAISAPSDEQFF
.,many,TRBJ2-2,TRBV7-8,TGTGCCAGCAAAGCGGTGAACACCGGGGAGCTGTTTTTT,CASKAVNTGELFF
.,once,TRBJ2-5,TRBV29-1,TGCAGCGGGGGAAGGGGTGGCCTTTTGACCCAGTACTTC,CSGGRGGLLTQYF
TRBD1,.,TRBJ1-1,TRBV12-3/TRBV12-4,TGTGCCAGCAGTCACAAACTCCGGGACAGGGGGCTTTTCGGCACTGAAGCTTTCTTT,CASSHKLRDRGLFGTEAFF
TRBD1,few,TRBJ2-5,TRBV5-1,TGCGCCAGCAGCTGGAGGACAGGGCTGCAGGAGACCCAGTACTTC,CASSWRTGLQETQYF
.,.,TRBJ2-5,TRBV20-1,TGCAGTGCTAGCCCCTGGGAGACCCAGTACTTC,CSASPWETQYF
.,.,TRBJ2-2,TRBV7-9,TGTGCCAGCAGCTTGCGGGGACAGACCGGGGAGCTGTTTTTT,CASSLRGQTGELFF
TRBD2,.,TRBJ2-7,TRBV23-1,TGCGCCAGCCTGGGACTAGCGGGTGTCTACGAGCAGTACTTC,CASLGLAGVYEQYF
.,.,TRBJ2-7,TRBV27,TGTGCCAGCAGTCCGACCTCAGACTACGAGCAGTACTTC,CASSPTSDYEQYF
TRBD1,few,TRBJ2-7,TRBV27,TGTGCCAGCAGTCCCATACAGACAGGGGAGTACGAGCAGTACTTC,CASSPIQTGEYEQYF
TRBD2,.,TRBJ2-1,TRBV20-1,TGCAGTGCTAGACTAGCGGGAGGGAGATACAATGAGCAGTTCTTC,CSARLAGGRYNEQFF
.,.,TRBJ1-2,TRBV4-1,TGCGCCAGCAGCCAAACCCGGGTGGTGACGGTCCGATATGGCTACACCTTC,CASSQTRVVTVRYGYTF
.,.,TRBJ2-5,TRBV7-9,TGTGGCCTCAAAACGGGAAAAGAACAAGAGACCCAGTACTTC,CGLKTGKEQETQYF
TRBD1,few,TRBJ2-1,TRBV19,TGTGCCAGTAGTTCCTGGACAGGTCTTAACTACAATGAGCAGTTCTTC,CASSSWTGLNYNEQFF
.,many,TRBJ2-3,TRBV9,TGTGCCAGCAGCCCTAGGGGTCCCACAGATACGCAGTATTTT,CASSPRGPTDTQYF
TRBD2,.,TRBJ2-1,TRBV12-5,TGTGCTAGTGGTTTGGTGGCTAGCGGGGTTTCCTACAATGAGCAGTTCTTC,CASGLVASGVSYNEQFF
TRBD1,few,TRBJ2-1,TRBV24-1,TGTGCCACCAGTGAAGCGACAGGGAGAGACTACAATGAGCAGTTCTTC,CATSEATGRDYNEQFF
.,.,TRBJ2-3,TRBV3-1,TGTGCCAGCAGCCAAGGTGATACGGTACCAGATACGCAGTATTTT,CASSQGDTVPDTQYF
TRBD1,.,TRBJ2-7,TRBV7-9,TGTGCCAGCAGCCCAGGCGCCGGGACAGGAGAGGACGAGCAGTACTTC,CASSPGAGTGEDEQYF
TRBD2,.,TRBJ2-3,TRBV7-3,TGTGCCAGCAGCTTAAACCTAGCGGGTTCAGATACGCAGTATTTT,CASSLNLAGSDTQYF
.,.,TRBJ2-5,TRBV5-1,TGCGCCAGCAGCTTGCCCCATCGGGGTCGGGGGGAGACCCAGTACTTC,CASSLPHRGRGETQYF
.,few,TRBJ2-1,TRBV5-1,TGCGCCAGCAGCTTGGCCTGGGAATACAATGAGCAGTTCTTC,CASSLAWEYNEQFF
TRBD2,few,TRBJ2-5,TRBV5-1,TGCGCCAGCAGCTTGCTTCCGGCGGGAGAAGAAGAGACCCAGTACTTC,CASSLLPAGEEETQYF
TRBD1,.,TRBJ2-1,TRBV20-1,TGCAGTGCTTCCACCGGGACAGGCCACTACAATGAGCAGTTCTTC,CSASTGTGHYNEQFF
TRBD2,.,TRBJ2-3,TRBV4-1,TGCGCCAGCAGCCAAGGAGCGGGAGTAGGGACAGATACGCAGTATTTT,CASSQGAGVGTDTQYF
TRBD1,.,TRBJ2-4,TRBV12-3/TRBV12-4,TGTGCCAGCAGATCTCAGACAGGGATTGACATTCAGTACTTC,CASRSQTGIDIQYF
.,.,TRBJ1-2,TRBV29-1,TGCAGCGTTCGTCTGAGGTTTAACTATGGCTACACCTTC,CSVRLRFNYGYTF
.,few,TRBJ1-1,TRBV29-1,TGCAGCGTTGAAGCGGGAGCTGAAGCTTTCTTT,CSVEAGAEAFF
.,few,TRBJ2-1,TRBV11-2,TGTGCCAGCAGCGGCAGGGGGGATCCTTACAATGAGCAGTTCTTC,CASSGRGDPYNEQFF
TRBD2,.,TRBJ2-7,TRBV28,TGTGCCAGCAGTTTTTTTGCGGGAGGCTCCTACGAGCAGTACTTC,CASSFFAGGSYEQYF